Presented here are 5 T cell receptor beta chains from one specimen sequenced in a study of early T cells in non-severe SARS-CoV-2 infection. A single record per CDR3 protein comes from TCRdb applying MiXCR to the 5' RACE reads. The table lists tens of thousands of distinct CDR3 sequences, roughly 4.1% of them singletons. Material for sequencing was whole blood. All receptors come from an adult who was a healthcare worker with PCR-confirmed SARS-CoV-2 infection or an uninfected control (not recorded which).

This clonotype was picked up many times. This chain links TRBV7-9 with TRBJ2-1; 8 bases align to TRBD1. Germline V gene sequence: CDR1 SEHNR, CDR2 FQNEAQ (reference sequence). The CDR3 has 12 residues. The ends lost 5 bases at V and 10 bases at J; junction bases unmatched: 4. The CDR3: CASSETGDEQFF. As DNA, the CDR3 is TGTGCCAGCAGCGAGACAGGGGACGAGCAGTTCTTC.

At least ten counts were recorded for this clonotype. This rearrangement joins TRBV2 to TRBJ1-5, with D perhaps matching TRBD1 (5 bases). The length of the CDR3 is 12 residues. V was clipped by 6 bases and J by 6 bases, with 9 bases between them. Germline CDR1 is SNHLY and CDR2 is FYNNEI. The CDR3 loop reads CASRRGGQPQHF. The CDR3 region has the DNA TGTGCCAGCAGGAGGGGTGGTCAGCCCCAGCATTTT.

This clonotype was detected many times. The chain uses TRBV7-9 and TRBJ1-2, with 10 nucleotides matching TRBD1. There are 12 residues in the CDR3. Germline CDR1 SEHNR, CDR2 FQNEAQ (reference sequence). The V and J ends lost 7 bases and 6 bases, in that order; junction bases with no gene match: 2. Here the CDR3 reads CASMGQGNGYTF. The CDR3, as DNA: TGTGCCAGCATGGGACAGGGGAATGGCTACACCTTC.

By share of the sample, this clonotype is medium-sized. The chain recombines TRBV20-1 with TRBJ2-7, with 12 bases matching TRBD2. CDR1 is DFQATT and CDR2 is SNEGSKA in the germline V gene (reference sequence). The CDR3 consists of 17 residues. V lost 3 bases and J lost 0; bases outside the gene matches: 9. CDR3 DNA: TGCAGTGCTAGGGGAGGACTAGCGGGAAGATACTCCTACGAGCAGTACTTC. As protein: CSARGGLAGRYSYEQYF.

This clonotype was found many times. V is TRBV30 and J is TRBJ2-2; weak D call: TRBD1 (5 bases). This CDR3 has 15 amino acids. V was cut by 4 bases and J by 4 bases, with 16 bases left in between. Germline values: CDR1 GTSNPN, CDR2 SVGIG (reference sequence). DNA of the CDR3: TGTGCCTGGAACCCAGGGCAGCTTCCCACCGGGGAGCTGTTTTTT. This codes for CAWNPGQLPTGELFF. Full variable domain (missing parts from reference TRBV30 and TRBJ2-2): SQTIHQWPATLVQPVGSPLSLECTVEGTSNPNLYWYRQAAGRGLQLLFYSVGIGQISSEVPQNLSASRPQDRQFILSSKKLLLSDSGFYLCAWNPGQLPTGELFFGEGSRLTVL.